The 21 T cell receptor beta chains given below trace back to one sample, sequenced in a study of human T cells and chemical hapten exposure. Using its own MiXCR run on the RACE reads, TCRdb lists one record per CDR3 protein. This table has tens of thousands of distinct CDR3 sequences, about 10% appearing once. The time point is: patch test 1, 2 weeks after DPC sensitization. Noted treatment: therapeutic diphenylcyclopropenone sensitization with weekly scalp DPC. The starting material was whole blood, obtained in connection with sensitization to the hapten diphenylcyclopropenone (DPC). All receptors come from a man in his forties with alopecia areata. Some clones in this sample may be carry-over from other donors' samples.

The V call is TRBV12-3 or TRBV12-4, the J call TRBJ2-5, with 8 bases that match TRBD1. Losses at the gene ends were 5 bases for V and 5 bases for J; bases not matched to a gene: 4. CDR3 length equals 13 residues. CDR3 DNA sequence: TGTGCCAGCAGTCTGACAGGGGTGGAGACCCAGTACTTC. Translation gives CASSLTGVETQYF.

This clonotype was observed at least ten times. This sequence joins TRBV29-1 and TRBJ2-5; 7 positions match TRBD2. The CDR3 spans 13 residues. Trimming took 8 bases from V and 5 from J; bases not matched to a gene: 11. Germline V CDR1 and CDR2: SQVTM, ANQGSEA. For the CDR3, the DNA is TGCAGCCCAGGCCAGTGGGGAGGGGAGACCCAGTACTTC. Translating gives CSPGQWGGETQYF.

The V and J genes are TRBV12-3 or TRBV12-4 and TRBJ2-7; D is possibly TRBD2 (5 bases). The CDR3 runs to 14 residues. The V end lost 2 bases, the J end lost 6 bases, and 14 bases lay between the germline ends. The CDR3 sequence: CASSLLGSLGEQYF. DNA for the CDR3: TGTGCCAGCAGTTTATTGGGGAGCCTTGGCGAGCAGTACTTC.

This clonotype was seen only a few times. The V gene is TRBV25-1, the J gene TRBJ1-4; D remains unclear. Trimming took 6 bases from V and 8 from J, leaving 16 bases between them. From germline, CDR1 is MGHDK and CDR2 SYGVNS. CDR3 size: 14 residues. This chain's CDR3 is CASRANNVGEKLFF. The CDR3 DNA follows: TGTGCCAGCAGGGCTAATAACGTCGGGGAAAAACTGTTTTTT. The full variable domain, with the rest looked up from reference TRBV25-1 and TRBJ1-4, is EADIYQTPRYLVIGTGKKITLECSQTMGHDKMYWYQQDPGMELHLIHYSYGVNSTEKGDLSSESTVSRIRTEHFPLTLESARPSHTSQYLCASRANNVGEKLFFGSGTQLSVL.

In this sample, this clonotype turned up many times. This rearrangement joins TRBV11-2 to TRBJ2-3; no reliable D call. The CDR3 runs to 12 residues. Trimming took off 0 bases at V and 11 bases at J, with 9 bases between the two ends. Germline V gene sequence: CDR1 SGHAT, CDR2 FQNNGV. The CDR3 is CASSLEFGRQYF. CDR3 DNA: TGTGCCAGCAGCTTAGAATTTGGGCGGCAGTATTTT.

The sample holds a few counts of this clonotype. This chain uses TRBV27 with TRBJ2-3; TRBD2 matches at 14 bases. The trim removed 5 bases at V and 4 bases at J, leaving 5 bases unmatched. This CDR3 is built from 16 residues. Germline CDR1 MNHEY, CDR2 SMNVEV (reference sequence). The chain's CDR3 is CASSPRGLAGADTQYF. The CDR3 DNA follows: TGTGCCAGCAGTCCACGGGGACTAGCGGGAGCAGATACGCAGTATTTT.

This clonotype appeared many times. The chain links TRBV12-3 or TRBV12-4 to TRBJ1-4; TRBD1 matches at 9 bases. The CDR3 is 16 residues long. With 6 bases clipped from V and 8 bases from J, the junction kept 13 bases outside the gene matches. CDR3 amino acids: CASSPLIGTGKEKLFF. DNA for the CDR3: TGTGCCAGCAGCCCTCTAATCGGGACAGGGAAAGAAAAACTGTTTTTT.

The chain links TRBV6-2 or TRBV6-3 to TRBJ2-1; 10 bases line up with TRBD2. Germline V CDR1 and CDR2: MNHEY, SVGEGT. The CDR3 runs 18 residues. V dropped 6 bases and J dropped 4; count of bases not matched to a gene: 15. CDR3 DNA sequence: TGTGCCAGCAGATACCCTAGTCCCAGACTAGCGGGTTACAATGAGCAGTTCTTC. Residues: CASRYPSPRLAGYNEQFF.

This clonotype came up once. The chain links TRBV30 to TRBJ2-7, with 13 bases aligning to TRBD2. This CDR3 is built from 15 residues. V shed 3 bases, J shed 6 bases, and the junction held 8 bases outside the gene matches. Germline values: CDR1 GTSNPN, CDR2 SVGIG (reference sequence). CDR3 in DNA: TGTGCCTGGAGGATCGGGACTAGCGGGACTCCCGAGCAGTACTTC. It codes for CAWRIGTSGTPEQYF.

The chain links TRBV7-3 to TRBJ2-7, with TRBD2 identical over 11 bases. The CDR3 consists of 13 residues. V gave up 5 bases and J gave up 4 bases; unmatched junction bases: 1. Germline values: CDR1 SGHTA, CDR2 FQGTGA. The CDR3 region is CASSPSGGYEQYV. DNA of the CDR3: TGTGCCAGCAGCCCTAGCGGGGGGTACGAGCAGTACGTC.

This clonotype was seen many times. This chain uses TRBV7-8 with TRBJ2-1, with 7 bases lining up with TRBD1. The CDR3 has 15 amino acids. Germline CDR1 SGHVS, CDR2 FQNEAQ. J was trimmed by 4 bases and V by 4 bases; bases with no gene match: 7. Here the CDR3 DNA reads TGTGCCAGCAGCTCAGTAGTGGGACAGTACAATGAGCAGTTCTTC. It translates to CASSSVVGQYNEQFF.

The V and J genes are TRBV28 and TRBJ2-6, with D maybe TRBD1 (5 bases). Germline CDR1 reads MDHEN; CDR2 reads SYDVKM. V lost 4 bases and J lost 0, with 19 bases in between. The CDR3 runs to 19 residues. CDR3 DNA: TGTGCCAGCAGTTCACTATTTGACAGTCTTAGCTCTGGGGCCAACGTCCTGACTTTC. Encoded protein: CASSSLFDSLSSGANVLTF.

This clonotype occurred many times. The chain uses TRBV11-2 and TRBJ2-5; D might be TRBD2 (5 bases). V lost 1 base to trimming and J lost 5 bases, with 11 bases between them. Germline V CDR1 and CDR2: SGHAT, FQNNGV. The CDR3 is made up of 14 amino acids. The CDR3 nucleotides are TGTGCCAGCAGCTTAGGTGCGTCGGGGGAGACCCAGTACTTC. This codes for CASSLGASGETQYF.

This clonotype was found a few times. The rearrangement links TRBV6-2 or TRBV6-3 to TRBJ2-4; 7 bases are a match to TRBD1. This CDR3 comprises 15 residues. CDR1 and CDR2 (germline): MNHEY, SVGEGT. V lost 7 bases to trimming and J lost 1 base; unmatched junction nucleotides: 7. CDR3 in DNA: TGTGCCAGCACCTACAGGGGCCTTGCCAAAAACATTCAGTACTTC. Translation gives CASTYRGLAKNIQYF.

The table lists this clonotype with many counts. The chain employs TRBV12-3 or TRBV12-4 and TRBJ1-1, with D possibly being TRBD1 (6 bases). The CDR3 sequence is 14 residues long. V lost 5 bases to trimming and J lost 4 bases, with 14 bases between them. CDR3 sequence (DNA): TGTGCCAGCAGTACCTTTACAGGGCTCACTGAAGCTTTCTTT. Its protein is CASSTFTGLTEAFF.

This clonotype has only a few counts. The chain recombines TRBV9 with TRBJ2-5; 9 nucleotides match TRBD1. CDR1 is SGDLS, CDR2 YYNGEE, per germline. V was pared by 3 bases and J by 5 bases, with 8 bases of the junction left unmatched. The CDR3 totals 15 residues. The CDR3 sequence: CASSAGQGDSETQYF. The CDR3 DNA reads as TGTGCCAGCAGCGCGGGACAGGGAGATTCGGAGACCCAGTACTTC.

The rearrangement links TRBV29-1 to TRBJ2-1; D may match TRBD1 or TRBD2 (5 bases each). This CDR3 is 16 amino acids long. The V end was cut by 3 bases, the J end by 10 bases, with 25 bases between. The V gene's germline CDR1 is SQVTM and CDR2 ANQGSEA. CDR3 sequence reads: CSVDWRLAGNRREQFF. The CDR3 DNA reads TGCAGCGTTGACTGGCGCCTAGCAGGGAACCGTCGGGAGCAGTTCTTC.

The gene calls are TRBV27 and TRBJ2-7, with TRBD2 matching over 8 bases. V shed 4 bases, J shed 4 bases, and the junction held 9 bases outside the gene matches. Germline values: CDR1 MNHEY, CDR2 SMNVEV (reference sequence). CDR3 length: 15 residues. The CDR3 sequence: CASSSGVAGSYEQYV. DNA of the CDR3: TGTGCCAGCAGTTCCGGGGTAGCGGGGTCTTACGAGCAGTACGTC.

This clonotype was detected a few times. V and J are TRBV10-3 and TRBJ2-1; D is ambiguous. The length of the CDR3 is 15 residues. Looked up from germline, CDR1 is ENHRY and CDR2 is SYGVKD. Between the trimmed V and J ends, which lost 3 bases and 7 bases, there was a span of 16 bases. The CDR3 nucleotides are TGTGCCATCAGTGATAGGAGACCTAGGGCAAATGAGCAGTTCTTC. This gives the protein CAISDRRPRANEQFF.

The chain is built from TRBV5-4 and TRBJ2-7, with D possibly being TRBD2 (6 bases). This CDR3 has 16 amino acids. Germline V gene sequence: CDR1 SGHNT, CDR2 YYREEE (reference sequence). V was pared by 0 bases and J by 1 base, with 14 bases between. CDR3 bases: TGTGCCAGCAGCTTGGCAGTTAGCGGAGTTTCCTACGAGCAGTACGTC. It is translated as CASSLAVSGVSYEQYV.

The sample holds many counts of this clonotype. The chain recombines TRBV12-5 with TRBJ1-1; D gene unclear. The V gene lost 5 bases and the J gene lost 1 base, with 11 bases spanning the gap. Germline V gives CDR1 LGHNT, CDR2 FRNRAP. This CDR3 spans 14 amino acids. DNA for the CDR3: TGTGCTAGTGGTGAAGGGAGGAGGAACACTGAAGCTTTCTTT. It translates to CASGEGRRNTEAFF.